The source of this T cell receptor (beta chain) is a study of control samples from healthy donors and cancer patients. V shed 5 bases and J 6 bases; nucleotides not matched to a gene: 11. This CDR3 is built from 15 residues. The germline CDR1 and CDR2 sequences are SEHNR and FQNEAQ (reference sequence). Assay used: immunoSEQ multiplex PCR; TCRdb lists only in-frame clones, some missing. Among roughly 70,000 clones listed, about 87% were seen once. The chain carries TRBV7-9 and TRBJ2-7; 9 bases are shared with TRBD1. The specimen was blood. The receptor was derived from a man aged 45-60 years in good health. The CDR3 here is CASSPRPGQGSEQYF. In nucleotides, the CDR3 is TGTGCCAGCAGCCCCCGTCCGGGACAGGGAAGCGAGCAGTACTTC.